The 13 T cell receptor beta chains listed next were all sequenced from one sample in a study of CD8 T cells in Susac syndrome. The authors reverse transcribed roughly 0.5 to 1 ug RNA with random hexamers. TCRdb independently ran MiXCR on the immunoSEQ multiplex PCR reads; one entry per CDR3 protein. The data contain approximately 170,000 distinct CDR3 sequences, approximately 90% of them seen just once; the ten biggest clones take up around 0.087%. The sample consisted of CD4+ T cells from PBMCs. All receptors come from a human donor in good health.

This clonotype is a singleton in its sample. The chain has TRBV14 and TRBJ2-1; maybe TRBD2 (6 bases). V shed 8 bases and J shed 4 bases, with 12 bases lying between them. This CDR3 comprises 13 residues. Germline V gives CDR1 SGHDN, CDR2 FVKESK. CDR3 coding DNA: TGTGCCAGCTCCGTCAGCGGGTACAATGAGCAGTTCTTC. Encoded protein: CASSVSGYNEQFF. Together with reference TRBV14 and TRBJ2-1, the CDR3 gives the full variable domain: EAGVTQFPSHSVIEKGQTVTLRCDPISGHDNLYWYRRVMGKEIKFLLHFVKESKQDESGMPNNRFLAERTGGTYSTLKVQPAELEDSGVYFCASSVSGYNEQFFGPGTRLTVL.

This rearrangement joins TRBV7-9 to TRBJ2-7; D is undetermined. CDR3 length: 12 amino acids. CDR1 and CDR2 (germline): SEHNR, FQNEAQ (reference sequence). V lost 3 bases and J lost 8, with 11 bases in between. CDR3 amino acids: CASSFTDAQQYF. The CDR3, as DNA: TGTGCCAGCAGCTTTACGGACGCTCAGCAGTACTTC.

This chain links TRBV28 with TRBJ1-1; D uncertain. Trimming removed 7 bases at V and 4 bases at J, with 4 bases between. The CDR3 extends over 10 amino acids. Per the germline V gene, CDR1 is MDHEN and CDR2 is SYDVKM. The CDR3 here is CASKSTEAFF. The CDR3 DNA reads TGTGCCAGCAAGAGCACTGAAGCTTTCTTT.

The chain links TRBV24-1 to TRBJ2-1, with 14 positions matching TRBD2. CDR1 and CDR2 from the germline V gene are KGHDR and SFDVKD. The CDR3 loop spans 21 amino acids. V trimming: 4 bases; J trimming: 3 bases; junction bases outside the gene matches: 16. The CDR3 spells CATSEAPGTSGSPPNYNEQFF. The CDR3 DNA sequence: TGTGCCACCAGTGAAGCCCCCGGGACTAGCGGGAGCCCTCCCAACTACAATGAGCAGTTCTTC.

For the CDR3, the DNA is TGTGCCAGCAGCCAAGTGGCCAGTAAGGAAAAACTGTTTTTT. It translates to CASSQVASKEKLFF. The rearrangement links TRBV3-1 to TRBJ1-4; no clear D. CDR1 LGHDT and CDR2 YNNKEL come from the germline V gene (reference sequence). Trimming pared 1 base from V and 8 bases from J, leaving 11 bases between. This CDR3 comprises 14 residues.

This clonotype was recorded once. The V gene is TRBV3-1, the J gene TRBJ1-1; 10 nucleotides agree with TRBD1. The CDR3 length is 13 residues. The trim removed 3 bases at V and 10 bases at J, leaving 5 bases unmatched. Per the germline V gene, CDR1 is LGHDT and CDR2 is YNNKEL (reference sequence). The CDR3 DNA follows: TGTGCCAGCAGCCACACCCGACAGGGGGCAGCTTTCTTT. Protein sequence: CASSHTRQGAAFF.

The rearrangement links TRBV29-1 to TRBJ2-7; the D gene is possibly TRBD1 (5 bases). The ends were cut back, 7 bases at V and 0 bases at J, with 16 bases in the middle. The CDR3 runs to 14 residues. Germline V CDR1 and CDR2: SQVTM, ANQGSEA. CDR3 nucleotides: TGCAGCGCCGCTTGGCAGGGCGGCTCCTACGAGCAGTACTTC. As protein: CSAAWQGGSYEQYF.

This chain uses TRBV5-1 with TRBJ2-1; the match to TRBD1 covers 11 bases. Per germline, CDR1 SGHRS and CDR2 YFSETQ. The CDR3 runs to 16 residues. V shed 0 bases and J 7 bases; nucleotides not matched to a gene: 6. The CDR3 region is CASSLAGTGGINEQFF. CDR3 bases: TGCGCCAGCAGCTTGGCCGGGACAGGGGGTATTAATGAGCAGTTCTTC.

The V call is TRBV7-9, the J call TRBJ2-1; possible D gene TRBD2, 5 bases. Trimming removed 5 bases from V and 5 bases from J, with 13 bases in between. This CDR3 region has 14 residues. The germline gives CDR1 SEHNR, CDR2 FQNEAQ (reference sequence). The CDR3 reads CASSGGTPHNEQFF. Here the CDR3 DNA reads TGTGCCAGCAGCGGAGGAACCCCCCACAATGAGCAGTTCTTC.

CDR3 protein: CASSPGVDREQYF. DNA for the CDR3: TGTGCCAGCAGTCCCGGGGTAGATCGCGAGCAGTACTTC. This rearrangement joins TRBV9 to TRBJ2-7, with D maybe TRBD2 (5 bases). The CDR3 has 13 residues. Germline assignment: CDR1 SGDLS and CDR2 YYNGEE. The ends were cut back, 5 bases at V and 6 bases at J, with 15 bases in the middle.

The rearrangement uses TRBV3-1 and TRBJ2-7; weak D call: TRBD1 (6 bases). CDR1 is LGHDT, CDR2 YNNKEL, per germline (reference sequence). The CDR3 has 14 amino acids. V lost 4 bases and J lost 2, with 12 bases in between. The CDR3 DNA is TGTGCCAGCAGCCCCCGGGGACAAACCTACGAGCAGTACTTC. This sequence encodes CASSPRGQTYEQYF.

This clonotype has a single count. This chain uses TRBV20-1 with TRBJ2-6; D unclear. Trimming took off 2 bases at V and 1 base at J, with 3 bases between the two ends. This CDR3 is 13 amino acids long. The germline V gene has CDR1 DFQATT and CDR2 SNEGSKA (reference sequence). The CDR3 spells CSARKSGANVLTF. The CDR3 DNA sequence: TGCAGTGCTAGAAAGTCTGGGGCCAACGTCCTGACTTTC.

A single count supports this clonotype. The rearrangement uses TRBV6-6 and TRBJ1-2, with D possibly TRBD1 on 5 matching bases. The CDR3 runs to 13 residues. The germline V gene encodes CDR1 MNHNY and CDR2 SVGAGI (reference sequence). V was shortened by 0 bases and J by 7 bases, with 9 bases between the two germline ends. The CDR3 reads CASSYSGVGGYTF. The CDR3 nucleotides are TGTGCCAGCAGTTACTCAGGGGTTGGTGGCTACACCTTC.